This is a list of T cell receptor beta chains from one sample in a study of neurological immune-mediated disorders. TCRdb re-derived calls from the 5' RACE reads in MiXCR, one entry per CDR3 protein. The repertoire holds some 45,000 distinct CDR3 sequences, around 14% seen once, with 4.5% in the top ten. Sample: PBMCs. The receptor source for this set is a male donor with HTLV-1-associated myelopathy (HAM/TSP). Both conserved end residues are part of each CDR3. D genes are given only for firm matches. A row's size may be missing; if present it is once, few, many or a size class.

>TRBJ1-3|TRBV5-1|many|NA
CASSFGRPSGNTIYF
TGCGCCAGCAGCTTCGGACGGCCCTCTGGAAACACCATATATTTT
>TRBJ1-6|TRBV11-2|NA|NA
CASSPPPTRSYNSPLHF
TGTGCCAGCAGCCCTCCCCCGACCCGCTCCTATAATTCACCCCTCCACTTT
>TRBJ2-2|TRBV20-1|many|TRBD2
CSARRSLIWEGSNTGELFF
TGCAGTGCTAGACGCTCCTTAATCTGGGAGGGGTCGAACACCGGGGAGCTGTTTTTT
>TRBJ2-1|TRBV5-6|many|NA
CASSLSTSNEQFF
TGTGCCAGCAGCTTGTCGACTAGCAATGAGCAGTTCTTC
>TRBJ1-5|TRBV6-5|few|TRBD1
CATSTGRAQPQHF
TGTGCCACCTCGACAGGGCGGGCCCAGCCCCAGCATTTT
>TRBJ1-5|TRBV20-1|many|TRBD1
CSASRGRNQPQHF
TGCAGTGCTAGTAGGGGGCGGAATCAGCCCCAGCATTTT
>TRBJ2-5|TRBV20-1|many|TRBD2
CSARRLAGFVETQYF
TGCAGTGCTAGGAGACTAGCGGGGTTTGTAGAGACCCAGTACTTC
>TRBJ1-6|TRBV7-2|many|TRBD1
CASSLSLGGPYSPLHF
TGTGCCAGCAGCTTAAGTCTAGGGGGCCCCTATTCACCCCTCCACTTT
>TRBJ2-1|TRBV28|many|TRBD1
CASSAPGTGVLNEQFF
TGTGCCAGCAGTGCCCCCGGGACAGGGGTTCTCAATGAGCAGTTCTTC
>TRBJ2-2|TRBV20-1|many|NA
CSVPGRGAGELFF
TGCAGTGTACCCGGGCGGGGAGCCGGGGAGCTGTTTTTT
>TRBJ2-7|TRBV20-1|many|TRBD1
CSALDRGHEQYF
TGCAGTGCACTTGACAGGGGGCACGAGCAGTACTTC
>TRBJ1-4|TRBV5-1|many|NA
CASSLGQTLSNEKLFF
TGCGCCAGCAGCTTGGGACAGACCCTTTCTAATGAAAAACTGTTTTTT
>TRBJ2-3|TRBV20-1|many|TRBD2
CSARVSGGALDTQYF
TGCAGTGCTAGGGTTAGCGGGGGGGCCTTAGATACGCAGTATTTT
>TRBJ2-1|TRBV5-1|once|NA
CASSFYICSARTRGSSYNEQFF
NA
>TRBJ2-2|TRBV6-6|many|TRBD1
CASSWTGGDTGELFF
TGTGCCAGCAGCTGGACAGGGGGGGACACCGGGGAGCTGTTTTTT
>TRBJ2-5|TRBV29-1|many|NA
CSVRVTETQYF
TGCAGCGTTCGGGTTACTGAGACCCAGTACTTC